The clone carrying this T cell receptor (beta chain) has at least ten counts. Amplified regions were TCR beta CDR3 sequences from RNA transcripts. HTBI primers were employed in a first-round RT-PCR of the TCR CDR3. TCRdb re-analysed the multiplex PCR reads in MiXCR, keeping a single row per CDR3 protein. The sample yields hundreds of thousands of distinct CDR3 sequences, about 17% seen once. The sample is drawn from a study of T cells in Graves' hyperthyroidism and ophthalmopathy. There are 14 residues in the CDR3. Germline V gene data show CDR1 as GTSNPN and CDR2 as SVGIG (reference sequence). V lost 0 bases to trimming and J lost 0 bases, with 7 bases between them.

V gene TRBV30 combines with J gene TRBJ2-3; the D is unclear. The source of this sequence is a man aged 35-49 years with Graves' hyperthyroidism. Sequences were obtained from blood. CDR3 in amino acids: CAWSVRISTDTQYF. CDR3 DNA sequence: TGTGCCTGGAGTGTACGGATTAGCACAGATACGCAGTATTTT.